The entry that follows covers one T cell receptor beta chain sequence. Original processing methods: Estimates of nucleated cell counts were drawn from the amplification of reference gene primers. The table came from immunoSEQ multiplex PCR; TCRdb's copy has only in-frame clones and leaves some out. Clonal size and the V and J genes are those of that table, whereas D and trimming came from the DNA. This table holds 350,000 to 450,000 clones, 85% found once. This entry belongs to a study of blood T cell repertoires in COVID-19. Overall study: The study drew acute and convalescent COVID-19 samples from the United States, Italy and Spain. T cells, B-cell-depleted T cells, or PBMCs provided the cDNA or gDNA that served as material.

The sequenced material came from peripheral blood. The receptor was isolated from a woman aged 18-29 years with acute or convalescent COVID-19.

The CDR3 region is CASSQRGDGSQPQHF. The DNA of the CDR3 is TGCGCCAGCAGCCAACGGGGGGACGGCTCTCAGCCCCAGCATTTT. V gene TRBV4-1 combines with J gene TRBJ1-5; possible D gene TRBD1, 5 bases. Trimming left V 2 bases short and J 6 bases short, with 14 bases between. The CDR3 covers 15 residues. Germline V gene data show CDR1 as MGHRA and CDR2 as YSYEKL.